This T cell receptor beta chain was sequenced in a study of T-cell memory formation after mild COVID-19 (dated by TCRdb to about 2021). About the investigation overall: Most TCR sequence clusters were specific to one of the two donors. The cohort was made up of two young adult volunteers, one female and one male, who were previously healthy. T-cell clones expanding and contracting after mild COVID-19 in two donors were tracked by longitudinal TCRalpha and TCRbeta repertoire sequencing. Findings and caveats that apply to the study as a whole: Contracting CD4+ clones were found mainly in CM and EM memory subsets, while CD8+ clones were enriched in EMRA. The study included only a couple of mild cases, and larger cohorts that include severe cases with pre-infection samples were judged to be necessary. Clones that contracted from day 15 to 85 showed balanced CD4/CD8 phenotypes, whereas a second wave of clones that expanded from day 15 to 37 leaned towards CD4+. The second-wave clones that peaked on day 37 were not confirmed to be SARS-CoV-2 specific. Some responding clones were detected in pre-infection memory, which suggested that pre-existing cross-reactive memory T cells had joined the SARS-CoV-2 response.

For sequencing, an Illumina NovaSeq 6000 was employed. Using 5'RACE with constant-segment primers, TCRalpha and TCRbeta cDNA libraries were constructed, with sample barcodes and unique molecular identifiers added in the process. RNA was extracted from every sample with Trizol reagent. The libraries were amplified in two PCR steps, and the second step added a second sample barcode and Illumina TruSeq adapters. Sequencing of the libraries was done on an Illumina NovaSeq, producing 2 x 150 bp paired-end reads. The published analysis was carried out like this. The reads were demultiplexed and collapsed into UMI-guided consensus sequences using migec v1.2.7. Using mixcr v2.1.11, UMI consensuses were aligned to TRA and TRB V and J templates and then assembled into clonotypes. Clonotypes were classified as expanded or contracted when called significant by both edgeR and NoisET, with noise models trained on biological replicates. For edgeR calls, the cutoffs were a false discovery rate-adjusted p below 0.01 and a log2 fold-change threshold of 1. As an exploratory analysis of dynamics, max-normalized trajectories of the 1000 most abundant clonotypes were examined with PCA combined with hierarchical clustering. Each responding clone was given a CD4 or CD8 phenotype based on the CD4+ and CD8+ repertoires, which had been sequenced separately. TCRdb handled the public reads itself, with Q25 trimming in fastp and clone calling in MiXCR, and kept productive beta chains. Identical CDR3 proteins give one entry, which carries the most common genes and DNA. These V and J calls originate from TCRdb's pipeline instead of the authors' own analysis. The sample data list fewer than 250,000 distinct CDR3 sequences, and approximately 30% of these were observed just once. The ten largest make up about 10% of the sample.

PBMCs were isolated by Ficoll-Paque density gradient centrifugation. CDR1 DFQATT and CDR2 SNEGSKA were looked up in the germline V gene (reference sequence). Taken from cysteine to phenylalanine, the CDR3 has 15 residues. Just CDR3 DNA is preserved here, 45 bases in frame from base 1. A distance of 16 bases separates the germline ends of V and J, which lose 5 bases and 0 bases respectively. Note on this clonotype: What this receptor recognizes is not known. No much larger clone is present one base from it, and per-base qualities are unavailable.

The TCR was taken from an adult woman who had mild COVID-19 (a few samples of this study predate the infection). The sample titles of this study are shuffled in the database, so cell type and time point are left out; the donor was told from shared clones. The rearranged chain carries TRBV20-1 and TRBJ2-5; TRBD1 is possibly the D segment (6 matching bases). Sequencing was done on a sample of PBMCs or a T cell subset sorted from them (not recorded which). The CDR3 is CSASPSRGYQETQYF. The DNA sequence is as follows: TGCAGTGCTTCGCCGAGCAGGGGTTACCAAGAGACCCAGTACTTC.